This passage covers 25 T cell receptor beta chains from one sample sequenced in a study of cytomegalovirus exposure and HLA in healthy donors. The PCR was carried out with 60 Vbeta primers and 13 Jbeta primers. Clones were sequenced by immunoSEQ multiplex PCR, and TCRdb holds only the in-frame ones, with some missing. The sample gives some 200,000 clones, around 86% of which show up once; 2.7% is in the top ten. The sample comprised PBMCs. Receptors were obtained from a woman in her thirties or forties in good health and CMV-seronegative.

This sequence joins TRBV10-1 and TRBJ1-2; 7 bases line up with TRBD1. V shed 6 bases, J shed 4 bases, and the junction held 8 bases outside the gene matches. Germline CDR1 WNHNN, CDR2 SYGVQD (reference sequence). The CDR3 runs to 14 residues. The CDR3 region is CASSHGQDPYGYTF. CDR3 DNA: TGCGCCAGCAGCCATGGACAGGATCCCTATGGCTACACCTTC.

This clone was found a few times. The CDR3 DNA reads as TGTGCCAGCAGCCTCGCTGGGGCCTTCACTGAAGCTTTCTTT. It codes for CASSLAGAFTEAFF. This rearrangement joins TRBV7-9 to TRBJ1-1, with D perhaps matching TRBD1 (5 bases). The CDR3 consists of 14 residues. Trimming took 5 bases from V and 4 from J, leaving 14 bases between them. The germline gives CDR1 SEHNR, CDR2 FQNEAQ (reference sequence). Combining the CDR3 with reference TRBV7-9 and TRBJ1-1 gives the whole variable domain DTGVSQNPRHKITKRGQNVTFRCDPISEHNRLYWYRQTLGQGPEFLTYFQNEAQLEKSRLLSDRFSAERPKGSFSTLEIQRTEQGDSAMYLCASSLAGAFTEAFFGQGTRLTVV.

The chain combines TRBV19 with TRBJ2-7; TRBD2 matches 7 bases. Germline V CDR1 and CDR2: LNHDA, SQIVND (reference sequence). V shed 4 bases, J shed 2 bases, and the junction held 5 bases outside the gene matches. The CDR3 runs to 14 residues. The CDR3 DNA reads as TGTGCCAGTAGTACCCCGGGAGGACCCTACGAGCAGTACTTC. Amino acid sequence: CASSTPGGPYEQYF. Drawing the rest from reference TRBV19 and TRBJ2-7, the complete variable domain is DGGITQSPKYLFRKEGQNVTLSCEQNLNHDAMYWYRQDPGQGLRLIYYSQIVNDFQKGDIAEGYSVSREKKESFPLTVTSAQKNPTAFYLCASSTPGGPYEQYFGPGTRLTVT.

The rearrangement links TRBV19 to TRBJ1-1; weak D call: TRBD1 (6 bases). The CDR3 sequence is 17 residues long. V shed 4 bases and J shed 10 bases, with 28 bases lying between them. Looked up from germline, CDR1 is LNHDA and CDR2 is SQIVND (reference sequence). The CDR3 region is CASSTRQVVGLFDGAFF. The CDR3 nucleotides read TGTGCCAGTAGTACCCGACAGGTAGTAGGGCTTTTTGATGGAGCTTTCTTT.

The V call is TRBV5-1, the J call TRBJ1-1; D remains unclear. Germline lookup yields CDR1 SGHRS and CDR2 YFSETQ. The CDR3 is made up of 16 amino acids. V was clipped by 4 bases and J by 10 bases, with 26 bases between them. The CDR3 here is CASSKDSPFTVRRAFF. The DNA for the CDR3 is TGCGCCAGCAGCAAAGACTCCCCCTTTACTGTGCGGCGAGCTTTCTTT.

The chain couples TRBV6-5 to TRBJ1-6; 7 nucleotides line up with TRBD1. Germline values: CDR1 MNHEY, CDR2 SVGAGI. V shed 0 bases and J 7 bases; nucleotides not matched to a gene: 6. The length of the CDR3 is 16 residues. The CDR3: CASSYSQGQRNSPLHF. In DNA form, the CDR3 reads TGTGCCAGCAGTTACTCACAGGGGCAAAGGAATTCACCCCTCCACTTT.

The chain carries TRBV7-9 and TRBJ2-3; a possible D gene is TRBD1 (7 bases). Germline lookup yields CDR1 SEHNR and CDR2 FQNEAQ (reference sequence). V was clipped by 4 bases and J by 4 bases, with 21 bases between them. The CDR3 spans 17 residues. CDR3 residues: CASSSPKEGALPDTQYF. DNA of the CDR3: TGTGCCAGCAGCTCCCCCAAGGAGGGGGCATTACCAGATACGCAGTATTTT.

V and J are TRBV27 and TRBJ1-2; D perhaps matches TRBD1 (5 bases). V lost 8 bases to trimming and J lost 4 bases, with 17 bases between them. Germline V gives CDR1 MNHEY, CDR2 SMNVEV (reference sequence). This CDR3 is built from 14 residues. The CDR3 bases are TGTGCCAGCGGGGCCCAACCTCGTACCTATGGCTACACCTTC. It encodes CASGAQPRTYGYTF.

The chain combines TRBV21-1 with TRBJ2-5; the table gives TRBD2 as D, unverified against the DNA. TRBV21-1 is designated a pseudogene. This CDR3 region has 15 residues. CDR3 residues: CASSKGPGDQETQYF. CDR3 coding DNA: TGTGCCAGCAGCAAAGGACCCGGGGACCAAGAGACCCAGTACTTC.

This chain joins TRBV10-3 and TRBJ2-3; 9 bases fit TRBD1. Germline V gene data show CDR1 as ENHRY and CDR2 as SYGVKD. The length of the CDR3 is 18 residues. V dropped 0 bases and J dropped 4; count of bases not matched to a gene: 11. The chain's CDR3 is CAISESGKGTGNADTQYF. In DNA, the CDR3 is TGTGCCATCAGTGAGTCGGGGAAGGGGACAGGGAACGCAGATACGCAGTATTTT.

The CDR3 nucleotides read TGTGCCAGCAGCCAAGGTGCGGGGGCCGATAGCAATCAGCCCCAGCATTTT. It is translated as CASSQGAGADSNQPQHF. This chain uses TRBV4-2 with TRBJ1-5, with a tentative D call TRBD1 (6 bases). Between the trimmed V and J ends, which lost 1 base and 0 bases, there was a span of 13 bases. The germline CDR1 and CDR2 sequences are LGHNA and YNFKEQ. This CDR3 region has 17 residues.

This sequence joins TRBV6-5 and TRBJ2-5; no definite D call. Germline CDR1 and CDR2: MNHEY and SVGAGI. The V and J ends lost 4 bases and 2 bases respectively, with 11 bases between them. This CDR3 has 14 residues. The CDR3 spells CASSFSRLQETQYF. CDR3 in DNA: TGTGCCAGCAGTTTTTCTCGACTGCAAGAGACCCAGTACTTC.

This clone appeared a few times. The chain couples TRBV7-2 to TRBJ1-1; D uncertain. Deletions cut 8 bases from V and 1 base from J, with 11 bases between. CDR3 size: 13 residues. The V gene's germline CDR1 is SGHTA and CDR2 FQGNSA. The CDR3 reads CASGRVGNTEAFF. CDR3 in DNA: TGTGCCAGCGGCCGGGTGGGGAACACTGAAGCTTTCTTT. The variable domain in full, with the rest retrieved from reference TRBV7-2 and TRBJ1-1, is GAGVSQSPSNKVTEKGKDVELRCDPISGHTALYWYRQSLGQGLEFLIYFQGNSAPDKSGLPSDRFSAERTGGSVSTLTIQRTQQEDSAVYLCASGRVGNTEAFFGQGTRLTVV.

This CDR3 is CASSTRQGANTYEQYF. The CDR3 nucleotides read TGTGCCAGCAGCACAAGACAGGGGGCGAATACGTACGAGCAGTACTTC. The chain combines TRBV7-6 with TRBJ2-7; TRBD1 matches at 10 bases. V lost 5 bases, J lost 4 bases, and 11 bases stayed unmatched. Germline CDR1 reads SGHVS; CDR2 reads FNYEAQ. This CDR3 spans 16 amino acids.

The chain couples TRBV27 to TRBJ2-7; 9 bases map to TRBD1. The CDR3 has 12 residues. In germline, CDR1 is MNHEY, CDR2 SMNVEV (reference sequence). Trimming at V came to 3 bases and at J to 7 bases, leaving 1 base not matched to a gene. As DNA, the CDR3 is TGTGCCAGCAGTTTCGGACAGGGGGAGCAGTACTTC. Protein product: CASSFGQGEQYF.

This rearrangement joins TRBV19 to TRBJ2-2, with D tentatively TRBD1 (6 bases). The germline V gene encodes CDR1 LNHDA and CDR2 SQIVND (reference sequence). Trimming removed 5 bases at V and 4 bases at J, with 11 bases between. CDR3 length: 14 residues. As DNA, the CDR3 is TGTGCCAGTAGTCCCTACAGGGCCACCGGGGAGCTGTTTTTT. Translation: CASSPYRATGELFF.

This rearrangement joins TRBV19 to TRBJ2-1; perhaps TRBD1 as D (6 bases). V shed 7 bases and J shed 7 bases, with 17 bases lying between them. The CDR3 totals 14 residues. Looked up from germline, CDR1 is LNHDA and CDR2 is SQIVND (reference sequence). CDR3 DNA: TGTGCCAGTACCCTGGTGGACAGCCCGAATGAGCAGTTCTTC. As protein: CASTLVDSPNEQFF.

In nucleotides, the CDR3 is TGTGCCAGCAGGCCACCGGGACTAGCGAGCAATGAGCAGTTCTTC. This codes for CASRPPGLASNEQFF. The gene calls are TRBV7-3 and TRBJ2-1, with 10 bases aligning to TRBD2. From germline, CDR1 is SGHTA and CDR2 FQGTGA. J was trimmed by 6 bases and V by 6 bases; bases with no gene match: 8. The CDR3 spans 15 residues.

This clone has only a few counts. This sequence joins TRBV19 and TRBJ1-3; 7 bases map to TRBD1. V shed 5 bases, J shed 2 bases, and the junction held 3 bases outside the gene matches. CDR3 size: 14 residues. The germline CDR1 and CDR2 sequences are LNHDA and SQIVND (reference sequence). The CDR3 region has the DNA TGTGCCAGTAGTCCACAGGGGCCTGGAAACACCATATATTTT. It yields the protein CASSPQGPGNTIYF.

The chain carries TRBV2 and TRBJ2-3; a weak D match, TRBD2 (5 bases). Trimming cost V 1 base and J 6 bases, with 11 bases left between them. Per the germline V gene, CDR1 is SNHLY and CDR2 is FYNNEI. The CDR3 is 14 residues long. CDR3 in DNA: TGTGCCAGCAGTGAAGGGGCTAGGAGGGATACGCAGTATTTT. The encoded protein is CASSEGARRDTQYF.

The rearrangement uses TRBV28 and TRBJ1-1, with no clear D. V gave up 2 bases and J gave up 5 bases, with 6 bases separating them. The CDR3 extends over 12 amino acids. Germline loops: CDR1 MDHEN, CDR2 SYDVKM. The CDR3 reads CASSLPGTEAFF. CDR3 DNA: TGTGCCAGCAGTTTACCGGGTACTGAAGCTTTCTTT.

The V call is TRBV19, the J call TRBJ2-7, with TRBD2 matching 11 bases. Germline V lookup: CDR1 LNHDA, CDR2 SQIVND (reference sequence). The junction had 6 bases not matched to a gene; V was cut back by 5 bases and J by 0 bases. This CDR3 contains 16 residues. CDR3 DNA: TGTGCCAGTAGTCCCGGGACTAGCGGTGGCTCCTACGAGCAGTACTTC. This codes for CASSPGTSGGSYEQYF.

V usage is TRBV10-2 and J usage is TRBJ2-1; 8 bases match TRBD2. Trimming cost V 6 bases and J 2 bases; bases outside gene matches: 9. Germline-derived CDR1 and CDR2 are WSHSY and SAAADI. The CDR3 spans 16 residues. The CDR3 is CASRQGAGAPYNEQFF. The CDR3 DNA reads as TGCGCCAGCAGGCAAGGAGCGGGGGCACCCTACAATGAGCAGTTCTTC.

This sequence joins TRBV2 and TRBJ1-1; TRBD1 matches 9 bases. Per the germline V gene, CDR1 is SNHLY and CDR2 is FYNNEI. The CDR3 spans 13 residues. Unmatched junction bases numbered 4, after V lost 7 bases and J lost 4 bases. CDR3 coding DNA: TGTGCCAGCAAGAAGACAGGGGGCACTGAAGCTTTCTTT. Its protein is CASKKTGGTEAFF.

CDR3 sequence reads: CASSQLAGRTDNSPLHF. Here the CDR3 DNA reads TGTGCCAGCAGCCAACTAGCCGGACGAACGGATAATTCACCCCTCCACTTT. V usage is TRBV4-2 and J usage is TRBJ1-6; D uncertain. V lost 2 bases to trimming and J lost 5 bases, with 16 bases between them. Germline-derived CDR1 and CDR2 are LGHNA and YNFKEQ. The CDR3 is 17 amino acids.